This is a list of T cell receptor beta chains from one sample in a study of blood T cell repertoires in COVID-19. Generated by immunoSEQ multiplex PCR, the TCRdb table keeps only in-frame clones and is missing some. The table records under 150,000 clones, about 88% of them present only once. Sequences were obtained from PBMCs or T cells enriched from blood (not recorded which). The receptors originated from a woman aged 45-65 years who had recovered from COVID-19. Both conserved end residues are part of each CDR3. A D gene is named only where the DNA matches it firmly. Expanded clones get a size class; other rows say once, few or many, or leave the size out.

TGCAGCGTTGCGAATCGGGGTGATTACACTGAAGCTTTCTTT | CSVANRGDYTEAFF | . | TRBV29-1 | 14 | TRBJ1-1 | .
TGTGCCAGCAGCTTAGGTGGGACAGGCTACGAGCAGTACTTC | CASSLGGTGYEQYF | TRBD1 | TRBV7-2 | 14 | TRBJ2-7 | .
TGTGCCAGCAGCTTGGAGCCAGCGAAGACCGGGGAGCTGTTTTTT | CASSLEPAKTGELFF | . | TRBV5-4 | 15 | TRBJ2-2 | .
TGTGCCAGCAGTGTGGACAGGGGGTCTACAGATACGCAGTATTTT | CASSVDRGSTDTQYF | TRBD1 | TRBV25-1 | 15 | TRBJ2-3 | .
TGCAGCGTTGAAGATCAAGAAAAACTGTTTTTT | CSVEDQEKLFF | . | TRBV29-1 | 11 | TRBJ1-4 | .
TGTGCCAGCAGCTTTGGCCGGGACAGGGGTGCTGAGCAGTTCTTC | CASSFGRDRGAEQFF | TRBD1 | TRBV7-3 | 15 | TRBJ2-1 | .
TGTGCCAGCAGCTTAAGAGCCTACAGGGATAGCAATCAGCCCCAGCATTTT | CASSLRAYRDSNQPQHF | . | TRBV7-2 | 17 | TRBJ1-5 | .
TGTGCCAGCAGTTTCGGAGACAGGGGTGGGGGAAACATTCAGTACTTC | CASSFGDRGGGNIQYF | TRBD1 | TRBV27 | 16 | TRBJ2-4 | .
TGTGCCAGCAGACCAAACCGGGACTCCCGACGGTACGAGCAGTACTTC | CASRPNRDSRRYEQYF | . | TRBV28 | 16 | TRBJ2-7 | .
TGTGCCAGCAGCTTGACTGGGACAGGAGCCAACACTGAAGCTTTCTTT | CASSLTGTGANTEAFF | TRBD1 | TRBV7-2 | 16 | TRBJ1-1 | many
TGTGCCAGTAGTATCGGGGGGCAAGAGACCCAGTACTTC | CASSIGGQETQYF | TRBD2 | TRBV19 | 13 | TRBJ2-5 | .
TGTGCCAGCTCACCCCAGGGCCTCCCCGGGGAGCTGTTTTTT | CASSPQGLPGELFF | . | TRBV18 | 14 | TRBJ2-2 | .
TGTGCCACCAGCTATCGAGGGACAGGGAACACCGGGGAGCTGTTTTTT | CATSYRGTGNTGELFF | TRBD1 | TRBV15 | 16 | TRBJ2-2 | .
TGCGCCAGCAGTCACTCCCGGAAGGGGGTATCCCACGAGCAGTACTTC | CASSHSRKGVSHEQYF | . | TRBV23-1 | 16 | TRBJ2-7 | .
TGTGCCAGCAGCTTGACTAGGGGGCCTGGAGATACGCAGTATTTT | CASSLTRGPGDTQYF | . | TRBV11-2 | 15 | TRBJ2-3 | .
TGTGCCAGCAGCCGGGAACAGAGCTCTGGAAACACCATATATTTT | CASSREQSSGNTIYF | . | TRBV7-9 | 15 | TRBJ1-3 | .
TGCGCCAGCAGCCGCGACTTTGCAGATACGCAGTATTTT | CASSRDFADTQYF | . | TRBV10-1 | 13 | TRBJ2-3 | .
TGTGCCAGCAGTCCCACAGCCGCTAATGAAAAACTGTTTTTT | CASSPTAANEKLFF | . | TRBV2 | 14 | TRBJ1-4 | .
TGTGCCAGCAGCTTGTTCTCAGCAGGGGCGGGTGAGACCCAGTACTTC | CASSLFSAGAGETQYF | . | TRBV5-5 | 16 | TRBJ2-5 | .
TGCGCCAGCAGCGCAATCGTACAGACAGGGACGGGTGAAAAACTGTTTTTT | CASSAIVQTGTGEKLFF | TRBD1 | TRBV10-2 | 17 | TRBJ1-4 | once
TGTGCCAGAAGACTACTAGGGAGCGGGGAGCTGTTTTTT | CARRLLGSGELFF | . | TRBV5-3 | 13 | TRBJ2-2 | .
TGTGCCAGCTCTCAGGCGGACTTCTATGGCTACACCTTC | CASSQADFYGYTF | . | TRBV7-2 | 13 | TRBJ1-2 | .
TGCGCCAGCAGCTTGAGTGCGACAGGGACTTATAATTCACCCCTCCACTTT | CASSLSATGTYNSPLHF | TRBD1 | TRBV5-1 | 17 | TRBJ1-6 | .
TGCGCCAGCAGCTGGACAGGGGGTGACACCGGGGAGCTGTTTTTT | CASSWTGGDTGELFF | TRBD1 | TRBV5-1 | 15 | TRBJ2-2 | .
TGTGCCAGCACGGAGACAGGGTTTAATGAGCAGTTCTTC | CASTETGFNEQFF | TRBD1 | TRBV28 | 13 | TRBJ2-1 | once